Listed here are 18 T cell receptor beta chains from one sample, sequenced in a study of T-cell reconstitution after alpha-beta-depleted transplantation in children. TCRbeta library preparation incorporated unique molecular identifiers. TCRdb called the PCR reads again in MiXCR, with one record for every CDR3 protein. The sample records tens of thousands of distinct CDR3 sequences, just under 5% being singletons. The sample here was PBMCs, mostly from graft donor cells, taken 180 days after TCRalphabeta/CD19-depleted stem cell transplant. The receptors were gathered from a boy under two years old who had a stem cell transplant for acute myeloid leukemia, so the T cells may come from the graft donor.

There are many counts of this clonotype. The chain links TRBV7-9 to TRBJ2-7, with no clear D. Per the germline V gene, CDR1 is SEHNR and CDR2 is FQNEAQ (reference sequence). V was clipped by 4 bases and J by 2 bases, with 12 bases between them. The CDR3 has 14 amino acids. The CDR3 sequence: CASSSSGVPYEQYF. In DNA form, the CDR3 reads TGTGCCAGCAGCTCCTCAGGTGTTCCCTACGAGCAGTACTTC.

This clonotype has ten or more counts. The chain has TRBV5-5 and TRBJ2-5; D is perhaps TRBD2 (5 bases). The germline gives CDR1 SGHKS, CDR2 YYEKEE (reference sequence). V was shortened by 0 bases and J by 2 bases, with 11 bases between the two germline ends. CDR3 length: 15 amino acids. The CDR3 protein is CASSLVATSQETQYF. CDR3 nucleotide sequence: TGTGCCAGCAGCTTGGTAGCGACATCGCAAGAGACCCAGTACTTC. The whole variable domain, remainder taken from reference TRBV5-5 and TRBJ2-5, is DAGVTQSPTHLIKTRGQQVTLRCSPISGHKSVSWYQQVLGQGPQFIFQYYEKEERGRGNFPDRFSARQFPNYSSELNVNALLLGDSALYLCASSLVATSQETQYFGPGTRLLVL.

This clonotype was picked up a small number of times. J is TRBJ1-5 and V is TRBV28; a possible D gene is TRBD1 (5 bases). CDR3 length equals 14 residues. Germline CDR1 is MDHEN and CDR2 is SYDVKM. Trimming removed 6 bases from V and 7 bases from J, with 16 bases in between. The CDR3 bases are TGTGCCAGCAGCCCGGGGAGGGGCGAACAGCCCCAGCATTTT. This codes for CASSPGRGEQPQHF. Complete variable domain (other parts from reference TRBV28 and TRBJ1-5): DVKVTQSSRYLVKRTGEKVFLECVQDMDHENMFWYRQDPGLGLRLIYFSYDVKMKEKGDIPEGYSVSREKKERFSLILESASTNQTSMYLCASSPGRGEQPQHFGDGTRLSIL.

This clonotype was counted at least ten times. The chain couples TRBV11-2 to TRBJ2-3; D not certain. Germline V lookup: CDR1 SGHAT, CDR2 FQNNGV. The CDR3 has 17 amino acids. V lost 3 bases to trimming and J lost 2 bases, with 18 bases between them. The CDR3 DNA follows: TGTGCCAGCAGCTTCGTCCGTTTGAGGATATACACAGATACGCAGTATTTT. It yields the protein CASSFVRLRIYTDTQYF.

This clonotype has ten or more counts. The rearrangement joins TRBV7-2 to TRBJ2-1, with unresolved D. The ends were cut back, 2 bases at V and 5 bases at J, with 13 bases in the middle. CDR1 is SGHTA, CDR2 FQGNSA, per germline. This CDR3 has 15 residues. The CDR3: CASSLLGLQDNEQFF. In DNA, the CDR3 is TGTGCCAGCAGCTTACTTGGGCTCCAAGACAATGAGCAGTTCTTC.

The table lists this clonotype with many counts. CDR3: CASSSAGGNTEAFF. The CDR3 DNA reads as TGTGCCAGCAGCTCCGCTGGGGGTAACACTGAAGCTTTCTTT. The rearrangement links TRBV7-3 to TRBJ1-1, with TRBD1 as a possible D gene (5 bases). This CDR3 spans 14 amino acids. The germline V gene encodes CDR1 SGHTA and CDR2 FQGTGA. V lost 4 bases and J lost 2, with 11 bases in between.

This clonotype showed up many times. J is TRBJ2-7 and V is TRBV20-1; no clear D. The CDR3 contains 14 residues. Germline V gene sequence: CDR1 DFQATT, CDR2 SNEGSKA (reference sequence). The V end was cut by 3 bases, the J end by 4 bases, with 16 bases between. The CDR3 loop reads CSARRSGVSYEQYV. CDR3 DNA sequence: TGCAGTGCTAGGCGGTCTGGGGTTTCTTACGAGCAGTACGTC.

This clonotype was recorded at least ten times. This chain connects TRBV7-2 to TRBJ1-2, with 8 bases aligning to TRBD1. Losses at the gene ends were 2 bases for V and 6 bases for J; bases not matched to a gene: 8. Germline V CDR1 and CDR2: SGHTA, FQGNSA. This CDR3 is 15 amino acids long. The CDR3 DNA reads TGTGCCAGCAGCTTAAAACCGGACAGGGTAGATGGCTACACCTTC. It specifies CASSLKPDRVDGYTF. Full variable domain (remainder filled in from reference TRBV7-2 and TRBJ1-2): GAGVSQSPSNKVTEKGKDVELRCDPISGHTALYWYRQSLGQGLEFLIYFQGNSAPDKSGLPSDRFSAERTGGSVSTLTIQRTQQEDSAVYLCASSLKPDRVDGYTFGSGTRLTVV.

This clonotype was recorded at least ten times. The chain is built from TRBV27 and TRBJ2-3, with D perhaps matching TRBD2 (7 bases). Germline V CDR1 and CDR2: MNHEY, SMNVEV (reference sequence). V was cut by 7 bases and J by 2 bases, with 19 bases left in between. CDR3 length equals 16 residues. As DNA, the CDR3 is TGTGCCAGCACTACTAAGGGGGGGCCCTACACAGATACGCAGTATTTT. Translating gives CASTTKGGPYTDTQYF.

This clonotype was observed at least ten times. CDR3: CASSPPNHEQFF. In DNA form, the CDR3 reads TGCGCCAGCAGCCCCCCTAACCATGAGCAGTTCTTC. J is TRBJ2-1 and V is TRBV5-1; D is unclear. V gave up 4 bases and J gave up 8 bases, with 10 bases separating them. CDR3 length equals 12 residues. Germline CDR1 SGHRS, CDR2 YFSETQ. Full variable domain (missing parts from reference TRBV5-1 and TRBJ2-1): KAGVTQTPRYLIKTRGQQVTLSCSPISGHRSVSWYQQTPGQGLQFLFEYFSETQRNKGNFPGRFSGRQFSNSRSEMNVSTLELGDSALYLCASSPPNHEQFFGPGTRLTVL.

The table lists this clonotype with many counts. V usage is TRBV29-1 and J usage is TRBJ2-7; either TRBD1 or TRBD2 may supply D (6 bases each). From germline, CDR1 is SQVTM and CDR2 ANQGSEA. The CDR3 covers 15 residues. The germline V and J ends were trimmed by 3 bases and 4 bases, with 19 bases remaining between them. The CDR3 region is CSVEKGGEKAYEQYF. For the CDR3, the DNA is TGCAGCGTTGAGAAGGGGGGAGAGAAGGCATACGAGCAGTACTTC.

Many counts were recorded for this clonotype. The gene calls are TRBV7-2 and TRBJ2-2; D not resolved. V lost 4 bases, J lost 1 base, and 7 bases lay in between. The CDR3 contains 14 residues. Germline V gene data show CDR1 as SGHTA and CDR2 as FQGNSA. CDR3 in amino acids: CASSYIGNTGELFF. The DNA of the CDR3 is TGTGCCAGCAGCTACATAGGGAACACCGGGGAGCTGTTTTTT.

At least ten counts were recorded for this clonotype. The chain employs TRBV7-9 and TRBJ1-3, with D tentatively TRBD1 (5 bases). V was shortened by 0 bases and J by 0 bases, with 12 bases between the two germline ends. Germline assignment: CDR1 SEHNR and CDR2 FQNEAQ (reference sequence). The CDR3 totals 17 residues. The CDR3 is CASSLARTPSSGNTIYF. The CDR3, as DNA: TGTGCCAGCAGCTTAGCACGGACACCTTCCTCTGGAAACACCATATATTTT.

The table lists this clonotype with many counts. The chain employs TRBV7-2 and TRBJ2-1; the D is unclear. CDR3 length equals 20 residues. With 6 bases removed from V and 4 bases from J, the gap between germline ends came to 31 bases. CDR1 and CDR2 (germline): SGHTA, FQGNSA. CDR3 nucleotide sequence: TGTGCCAGCAGACCTACCAGTCCCGGGTCGTTTCTTTCCGATTACAATGAGCAGTTCTTC. Its translation: CASRPTSPGSFLSDYNEQFF.

Many counts were recorded for this clonotype. The chain recombines TRBV10-3 with TRBJ2-5, with D possibly matching TRBD2 (6 bases). Germline CDR1 reads ENHRY; CDR2 reads SYGVKD. V lost 5 bases, J lost 3 bases, and 10 bases lay in between. The CDR3 has 13 amino acids. CDR3 coding DNA: TGTGCCATCAGTATCGGGGGAAAAGAGACCCAGTACTTC. It yields the protein CAISIGGKETQYF.

In its sample, this clonotype was seen many times. The chain has TRBV20-1 and TRBJ2-4; the D gene is possibly TRBD1 (6 bases). The V gene's germline CDR1 is DFQATT and CDR2 SNEGSKA (reference sequence). The CDR3 length is 19 residues. With 5 bases removed from V and 0 bases from J, the gap between germline ends came to 26 bases. Here the CDR3 DNA reads TGCAGTGCTTACCACCTACAGGGTCGTGGTGGTGGAGCCAAAAACATTCAGTACTTC. Translation gives CSAYHLQGRGGGAKNIQYF.

The sample holds many counts of this clonotype. The chain has TRBV5-1 and TRBJ1-1; 10 bases line up with TRBD1. The junction had 4 bases not matched to a gene; V was cut back by 4 bases and J by 4 bases. The germline CDR1 and CDR2 sequences are SGHRS and YFSETQ. CDR3 size: 14 residues. CDR3 DNA sequence: TGCGCCAGCAGCCCGCGGACAGGGGGCACTGAAGCTTTCTTT. The encoded protein is CASSPRTGGTEAFF. Supplemented by reference TRBV5-1 and TRBJ1-1, the full variable domain reads KAGVTQTPRYLIKTRGQQVTLSCSPISGHRSVSWYQQTPGQGLQFLFEYFSETQRNKGNFPGRFSGRQFSNSRSEMNVSTLELGDSALYLCASSPRTGGTEAFFGQGTRLTVV.

This clonotype was seen repeatedly, ten times or more. This sequence joins TRBV20-1 and TRBJ1-1; D not certain. Germline lookup yields CDR1 DFQATT and CDR2 SNEGSKA (reference sequence). This CDR3 is 15 amino acids long. V shed 0 bases and J shed 1 base, with 12 bases lying between them. The chain's CDR3 is CSARDPRTPNTEAFF. The DNA for the CDR3 is TGCAGTGCTAGAGACCCCAGGACCCCGAACACTGAAGCTTTCTTT.